Sequencing of this T cell receptor (beta chain) was carried out in a study of shared clonotypes between healthy human individuals. The method was immunoSEQ multiplex PCR; TCRdb's version includes in-frame clones alone and lacks a portion of them. The data contain 2 million to 2.5 million clones, over 90% of them seen just once; the ten biggest clones take up 0.35% to 0.5%. Trimming removed 4 bases from V and 3 bases from J; junction bases left unmatched: 12. From germline, CDR1 is SGHNT and CDR2 YYREEE (reference sequence). CDR3 length: 18 amino acids. This chain links TRBV5-4 with TRBJ2-1, with 11 bases fitting TRBD2. The sequencing sample was made of naive CD4+ T cells from PBMCs. Subset described: CD45RA+ positively selected. The clonotype originates from a man aged 18 to 29 in good health. Some clones in this sample may be carry-over from other donors' samples. In nucleotides, the CDR3 is TGTGCCAGCAGCGTGGCCACTAGCGGGAGTAAGAACTACAATGAGCAGTTCTTC. Its protein is CASSVATSGSKNYNEQFF.